This T cell receptor (beta chain) was found in a study of CD8+ T cells in alopecia areata. The overall study: A regimen of oral tofacitinib, 5 to 10 mg twice daily, was given to treated patients.

Extraction of RNA preceded its reverse transcription into cDNA, which served as the sequencing template. Produced via immunoSEQ multiplex PCR; TCRdb's table is partial and in-frame only. The repertoire consists of more than 110,000 clones, with 54% occurring once and the leading ten covering approximately 15%. Sample treatment: oral pan-JAK inhibitor, 5-10 mg twice daily. A word on this clone: What it recognizes is unknown.

Study outcomes and limitations: Affected scalp, especially in alopecia totalis/universalis, had a higher clonality than normal scalp did.

The V and J ends lost 5 bases and 6 bases, in that order; junction bases with no gene match: 2. The length of the CDR3 is 12 residues. Germline values: CDR1 SEHNR, CDR2 FQNEAQ (reference sequence). The sequence came from a human donor with alopecia areata. The sample in question was CD8+ T cells sorted from blood, obtained at week 4, from a patient treated with tofacitinib. This sequence joins TRBV7-9 and TRBJ2-7, with TRBD1 matching 9 bases. The CDR3 DNA sequence: TGTGCCAGCAGCCCGACAGGGGGCGAGCAGTACTTC. This codes for CASSPTGGEQYF.